What follows are 20 T cell receptor beta chains derived from one specimen sequenced in a study of blood T cell repertoires in COVID-19. Only in-frame clones appear in the TCRdb table, and some are missing; sequencing was by immunoSEQ multiplex PCR. In the table there are 40,000 to 50,000 clones, 89% of which are singletons. The sample comprised peripheral blood. Receptor source: a man aged 45-60 years with active COVID-19.

The genes are TRBV5-6 and TRBJ2-7; D is uncertain. V was clipped by 5 bases and J by 5 bases, with 11 bases between them. The germline CDR1 and CDR2 sequences are SGHDT and YYEEEE. The CDR3 has 12 residues. The CDR3 nucleotides read TGTGCCAGCAGTTGGGCCGGAAACGAGCAGTACTTC. Amino acid sequence: CASSWAGNEQYF.

This clone was seen a single time. The V and J genes are TRBV3-1 (or the pseudogene TRBV3-2) and TRBJ2-3, with D maybe TRBD2 (5 bases). CDR3 length: 14 amino acids. From germline, CDR1 is LGHDT and CDR2 YNNKEL (reference sequence). The V end lost 4 bases, the J end lost 6 bases, and 14 bases lay between the germline ends. The CDR3 bases are TGTGCCAGCAGCCTAGGACTCCCTACCGATACGCAGTATTTT. As protein: CASSLGLPTDTQYF.

The V call is TRBV9, the J call TRBJ2-1; D is undetermined. Trimming pared 4 bases from V and 7 bases from J, leaving 18 bases between. CDR1 is SGDLS, CDR2 YYNGEE, per germline. The length of the CDR3 is 15 residues. This chain's CDR3 is CASSPEAIVLNEQFF. CDR3 DNA sequence: TGTGCCAGCAGCCCAGAGGCGATAGTTTTAAATGAGCAGTTCTTC.

This clone was seen a single time. The CDR3 DNA reads TGCGCCAGCAGCTCCGGGACAGGGGGCGCGGAGACCCAGTACTTC. Translating it yields CASSSGTGGAETQYF. The chain carries TRBV5-1 and TRBJ2-5; 12 bases fit TRBD1. Unmatched junction bases numbered 5, after V lost 3 bases and J lost 5 bases. Germline V gene data show CDR1 as SGHRS and CDR2 as YFSETQ. This CDR3 region has 15 residues.

The chain is built from TRBV28 and TRBJ2-2, with D tentatively TRBD2 (5 bases). Germline-derived CDR1 and CDR2 are MDHEN and SYDVKM. Trimming pared 5 bases from V and 4 bases from J, leaving 11 bases between. The CDR3 has 14 amino acids. The CDR3 DNA reads as TGTGCCAGCAGTCCCGACTATTCCACCGGGGAGCTGTTTTTT. As protein: CASSPDYSTGELFF. Full variable domain (missing parts from reference TRBV28 and TRBJ2-2): DVKVTQSSRYLVKRTGEKVFLECVQDMDHENMFWYRQDPGLGLRLIYFSYDVKMKEKGDIPEGYSVSREKKERFSLILESASTNQTSMYLCASSPDYSTGELFFGEGSRLTVL.

The rearrangement links TRBV2 to TRBJ2-1; D perhaps matches TRBD2 (6 bases). The V gene's germline CDR1 is SNHLY and CDR2 FYNNEI. Trimming took 8 bases from V and 8 from J, leaving 19 bases between them. CDR3 length: 14 residues. The CDR3 reads CASRRVAEWDEQFF. The CDR3 DNA reads as TGTGCCAGCCGAAGGGTAGCGGAGTGGGATGAGCAGTTCTTC.

V gene TRBV7-9 combines with J gene TRBJ2-1; D is ambiguous. Germline V gene sequence: CDR1 SEHNR, CDR2 FQNEAQ (reference sequence). This CDR3 is 15 amino acids long. V was clipped by 2 bases and J by 10 bases, with 18 bases between them. This CDR3 reads CASSLRSGPLAEQFF. The CDR3 DNA sequence: TGTGCCAGCAGCTTAAGGTCCGGTCCCTTAGCCGAGCAGTTCTTC.

The rearrangement joins TRBV27 to TRBJ1-1, with 7 bases that match TRBD1. J lost 3 bases, V lost 4 bases, and 5 bases had no gene match. Germline V lookup: CDR1 MNHEY, CDR2 SMNVEV (reference sequence). This CDR3 has 14 amino acids. The DNA of the CDR3 is TGTGCCAGCAGTTCCAACAGGGGCTACACTGAAGCTTTCTTT. This codes for CASSSNRGYTEAFF.

The rearrangement joins TRBV5-5 to TRBJ2-5; the match to TRBD2 covers 7 bases. This CDR3 has 15 residues. The germline gives CDR1 SGHKS, CDR2 YYEKEE (reference sequence). V trimming: 1 base; J trimming: 1 base; junction bases outside the gene matches: 4. This CDR3 is CASSLTSVSQETQYF. CDR3 nucleotide sequence: TGTGCCAGCAGCTTGACTAGCGTGTCCCAAGAGACCCAGTACTTC.

The rearrangement links TRBV7-2 to TRBJ2-5; D is uncertain. Germline-derived CDR1 and CDR2 are SGHTA and FQGNSA. There are 13 residues in the CDR3. The V end lost 3 bases, the J end lost 5 bases, and 10 bases lay between the germline ends. The CDR3 DNA reads TGTGCCAGCAGCTTGGGCTCTCGGGAGACCCAGTACTTC. Encoded protein: CASSLGSRETQYF.

This chain joins TRBV5-6 and TRBJ2-3; 10 positions agree with TRBD2. There are 15 residues in the CDR3. CDR1 and CDR2 (germline): SGHDT, YYEEEE. V shed 4 bases and J 2 bases; nucleotides not matched to a gene: 4. The CDR3 nucleotides are TGTGCCAGCAGCCCTACTAGCGGGGTCACAGATACGCAGTATTTT. Translated, it gives CASSPTSGVTDTQYF.

The chain couples TRBV3-1 (or the pseudogene TRBV3-2) to TRBJ2-1; 13 bases map to TRBD2. Looked up from germline, CDR1 is LGHDT and CDR2 is YNNKEL (reference sequence). This CDR3 contains 17 residues. Trimming cost V 1 base and J 8 bases; bases outside gene matches: 8. CDR3 nucleotides: TGTGCCAGCAGCCAAGGGCGGACTAGCGGGAGTTTGGATGAGCAGTTCTTC. Amino acids: CASSQGRTSGSLDEQFF.

V usage is TRBV7-3 and J usage is TRBJ2-6; 13 bases map to TRBD2. The CDR3 extends over 19 amino acids. Trimming cost V 5 bases and J 1 base; bases outside gene matches: 8. From germline, CDR1 is SGHTA and CDR2 FQGTGA. This chain's CDR3 is CASSPRLLAGGSGANVLTF. The CDR3 DNA sequence: TGTGCCAGCAGCCCCCGGCTACTAGCGGGAGGGTCTGGGGCCAACGTCCTGACTTTC. Full variable domain (remainder filled in from reference TRBV7-3 and TRBJ2-6): GAGVSQTPSNKVTEKGKYVELRCDPISGHTALYWYRQSLGQGPEFLIYFQGTGAADDSGLPNDRFFAVRPEGSVSTLKIQRTERGDSAVYLCASSPRLLAGGSGANVLTFGAGSRLTVL.

The V call is TRBV30, the J call TRBJ2-2; TRBD2 aligns across 9 bases. This CDR3 spans 14 amino acids. Germline V gives CDR1 GTSNPN, CDR2 SVGIG (reference sequence). With 8 bases clipped from V and 4 bases from J, the junction kept 8 bases outside the gene matches. CDR3 in DNA: TGTGCCCTCCTAGCGGGACTTCCCACCGGGGAGCTGTTTTTT. Encoded protein: CALLAGLPTGELFF. Full variable domain (remainder filled in from reference TRBV30 and TRBJ2-2): SQTIHQWPATLVQPVGSPLSLECTVEGTSNPNLYWYRQAAGRGLQLLFYSVGIGQISSEVPQNLSASRPQDRQFILSSKKLLLSDSGFYLCALLAGLPTGELFFGEGSRLTVL.

The gene calls are TRBV3-1 (or the pseudogene TRBV3-2) and TRBJ2-1; D is undetermined. Germline CDR1 is LGHDT and CDR2 is YNNKEL (reference sequence). Trimming took off 0 bases at V and 6 bases at J, with 9 bases between the two ends. This CDR3 region has 14 residues. Written as DNA, the CDR3 is TGTGCCAGCAGCCAAGATTTCAGATCCAATGAGCAGTTCTTC. Translated: CASSQDFRSNEQFF.

This clone came up a few times. The DNA for the CDR3 is TGTGCCAGCAGTGACTCGGGAGAAGGCTCCTACAATGAGCAGTTCTTC. It is translated as CASSDSGEGSYNEQFF. This chain joins TRBV6-4 and TRBJ2-1; D possibly corresponds to TRBD2 (5 bases). The CDR3 has 16 amino acids. Per germline, CDR1 MRHNA and CDR2 SNTAGT. The V end lost 0 bases, the J end lost 0 bases, and 9 bases lay between the germline ends.

The CDR3 reads CASSFVGAGEAEQFF. Here the CDR3 DNA reads TGTGCCAGCAGTTTCGTGGGAGCGGGAGAGGCTGAGCAGTTCTTC. V and J are TRBV6-5 and TRBJ2-1; 8 bases agree with TRBD2. Germline trimming cut 4 bases from V and 9 bases from J; bases unmatched to any gene: 11. Germline lookup yields CDR1 MNHEY and CDR2 SVGAGI. CDR3 size: 15 residues.

The J gene is TRBJ1-1, the V gene TRBV9; tentatively, D is TRBD1 (6 bases). Germline CDR1 SGDLS, CDR2 YYNGEE. Trimming left V 2 bases short and J 1 base short, with 15 bases between. The CDR3 runs to 16 residues. CDR3 loop: CASSVGDGTWNTEAFF. CDR3 DNA: TGTGCCAGCAGCGTTGGGGACGGGACATGGAACACTGAAGCTTTCTTT. The full variable domain, rest sourced from reference TRBV9 and TRBJ1-1, is DSGVTQTPKHLITATGQRVTLRCSPRSGDLSVYWYQQSLDQGLQFLIQYYNGEERAKGNILERFSAQQFPDLHSELNLSSLELGDSALYFCASSVGDGTWNTEAFFGQGTRLTVV.

The CDR3 nucleotides are TGCGCCAGCAGTGGACAGGGAGTGGAGACCCAGTACTTC. It encodes CASSGQGVETQYF. This chain connects TRBV10-1 to TRBJ2-5; TRBD1 matches at 7 bases. There are 13 residues in the CDR3. Trimming removed 4 bases from V and 5 bases from J; junction bases left unmatched: 4. Germline V gene sequence: CDR1 WNHNN, CDR2 SYGVQD (reference sequence).

This chain uses TRBV28 with TRBJ1-1, with D possibly matching TRBD1 (5 bases). Germline V gives CDR1 MDHEN, CDR2 SYDVKM. V lost 5 bases, J lost 0 bases, and 13 bases lay in between. CDR3 size: 15 residues. The CDR3 sequence: CASSHGGEMNTEAFF. In DNA, the CDR3 is TGTGCCAGCAGTCACGGGGGTGAGATGAACACTGAAGCTTTCTTT. The variable domain in full, with the rest retrieved from reference TRBV28 and TRBJ1-1, is DVKVTQSSRYLVKRTGEKVFLECVQDMDHENMFWYRQDPGLGLRLIYFSYDVKMKEKGDIPEGYSVSREKKERFSLILESASTNQTSMYLCASSHGGEMNTEAFFGQGTRLTVV.